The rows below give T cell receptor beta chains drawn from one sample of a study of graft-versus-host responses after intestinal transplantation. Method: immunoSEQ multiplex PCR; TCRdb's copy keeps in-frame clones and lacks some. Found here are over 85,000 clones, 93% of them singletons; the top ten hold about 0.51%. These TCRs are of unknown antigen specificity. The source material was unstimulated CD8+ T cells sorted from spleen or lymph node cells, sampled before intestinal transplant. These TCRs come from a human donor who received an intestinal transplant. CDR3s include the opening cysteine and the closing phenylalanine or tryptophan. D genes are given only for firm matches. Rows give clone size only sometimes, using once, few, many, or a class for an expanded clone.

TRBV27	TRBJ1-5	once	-	TGTGCCAGCAGTCTTGGTTCGGCTCAGCCCCAGCATTTT	CASSLGSAQPQHF
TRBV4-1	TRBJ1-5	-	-	TGCGCCAGCAGCCATGGGAATCAGCCCCAGCATTTT	CASSHGNQPQHF
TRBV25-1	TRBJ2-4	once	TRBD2	TGTGCCAGCAGTCCTCGTTATACTAGCGGGAGGGGGGGGGACATTCAGTACTTC	CASSPRYTSGRGGDIQYF
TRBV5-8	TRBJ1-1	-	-	TGTGCCAGCAGCTTTGTAGTCGTCCCGCACGCTGAAGCTTTCTTT	CASSFVVVPHAEAFF
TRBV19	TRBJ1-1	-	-	TGTGCCAGTAAGGCAGGCATGAACACTGAAGCTTTCTTT	CASKAGMNTEAFF
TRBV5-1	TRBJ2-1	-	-	TGCGCCAGCAGCTTGTTTCCGGACAGCTACAATGAGCAGTTCTTC	CASSLFPDSYNEQFF
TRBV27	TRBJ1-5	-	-	TGTGCCAGCAGCCTAAATGGAAATCAGCCCCAGCATTTT	CASSLNGNQPQHF
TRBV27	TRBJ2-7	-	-	TGTGCCAGCAGTACACACCCCGGGTACGAGCAGTACTTC	CASSTHPGYEQYF
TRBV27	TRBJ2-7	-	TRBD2	TGTGCCAGCAGTTCGGGGGGGGAGCAGTACTTC	CASSSGGEQYF
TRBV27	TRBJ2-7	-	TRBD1	TGTGCCAGCAGTTTCTGGACAGGGGGGCGCGAGCAGTACTTC	CASSFWTGGREQYF
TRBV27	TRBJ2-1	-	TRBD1	TGTGCCAGCAGTTCGACAGGGGGCGCCCATGAGCAGTTCTTC	CASSSTGGAHEQFF
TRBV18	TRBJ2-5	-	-	TGTGCCAGCTCACCACCGGGGGCCAGCGACCAAGAGACCCAGTACTTC	CASSPPGASDQETQYF
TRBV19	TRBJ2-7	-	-	TGTGCCAGTAGCACAGGGTTTACCTACGAGCAGTACTTC	CASSTGFTYEQYF
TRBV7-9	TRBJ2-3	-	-	TGTGCCAGCAAGGTGGAACCCACAGATACGCAGTATTTT	CASKVEPTDTQYF
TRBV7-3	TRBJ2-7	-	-	TGTGCCAGCAGCTTGGGAGGGGGGAACTCCTACGAGCAGTACTTC	CASSLGGGNSYEQYF
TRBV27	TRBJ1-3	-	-	TGTGCCAGCAGACCCGTAGGGGCTGGAAACACCATATATTTT	CASRPVGAGNTIYF
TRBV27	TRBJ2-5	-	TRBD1	TGTGCCAGCTGGAATTCAGGGGGCCGAGAGACCCAGTACTTC	CASWNSGGRETQYF
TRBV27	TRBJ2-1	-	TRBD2	TGTGCCAGCAGTTTTTTTAGGCTAGCGGGAGACAATGAGCAGTTCTTC	CASSFFRLAGDNEQFF
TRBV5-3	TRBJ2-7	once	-	TGTGCCAGAAGCTTGTGGGGAACAGGATGTCGCGAGCAGTACTTC	CARSLWGTGCREQYF
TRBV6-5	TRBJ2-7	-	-	TGTGCCAGCAGTCAGGGCCGGGCCTCCAACGAGCAGTACTTC	CASSQGRASNEQYF
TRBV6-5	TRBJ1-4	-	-	TGTGCCAGCAGTTACGGGGTGGAGGGTGAAAAACTGTTTTTT	CASSYGVEGEKLFF
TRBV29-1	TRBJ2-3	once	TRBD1	TGCAGCGTTGGGGGCGGGACAGGGGGAAGCACAGATACGCAGTATTTT	CSVGGGTGGSTDTQYF
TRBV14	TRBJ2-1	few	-	TGTGCCAGCAGCCAACCGCTGTCCCGAGATGAGCAGTTCTTC	CASSQPLSRDEQFF
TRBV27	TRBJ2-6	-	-	TGTGCCAGCAGCGACAGGACAAGGCCCGACCACTCTGGGGCCAACGTCCTGACTTTC	CASSDRTRPDHSGANVLTF
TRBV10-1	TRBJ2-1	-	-	TGCGCCAGCAGTGGAAACCGGGACCTTTATGGTGAGCAGTTCTTC	CASSGNRDLYGEQFF
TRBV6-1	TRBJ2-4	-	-	TGTGCCAGCAGTGACTCTGGACAGCCGAACATTCAGTACTTC	CASSDSGQPNIQYF
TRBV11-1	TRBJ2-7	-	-	TGTGCCAGCAGCTTATCCCCCACAGGTTCCTACGAGCAGTACTTC	CASSLSPTGSYEQYF
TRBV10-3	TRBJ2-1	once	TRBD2	TGTGCCATCAGTAGCGGGAGCTACAATGAGCAGTTCTTC	CAISSGSYNEQFF
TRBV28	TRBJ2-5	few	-	TGTGCCAGCAGCAATAGTCACCACGAGACCCAGTACTTC	CASSNSHHETQYF
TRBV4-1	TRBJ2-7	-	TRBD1	TGCGCCAGCAGCCAAGATCAGGGGGCCAAAGACGAGCAGTACTTC	CASSQDQGAKDEQYF
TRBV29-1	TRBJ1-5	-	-	TGCAGCGTTACTACAGGGTCGCGCAATCAGCCCCAGCATTTT	CSVTTGSRNQPQHF
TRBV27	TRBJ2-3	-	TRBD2	TGTGCCAGCAGGAGTAGTTGGGAGACTAGCGGGACGGGAGATACGCAGTATTTT	CASRSSWETSGTGDTQYF
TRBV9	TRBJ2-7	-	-	TGTGCCAGCAGCGGAGTCGACTACGAGCAGTACTTC	CASSGVDYEQYF
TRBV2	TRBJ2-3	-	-	TGTGCCAGCAGTGAATTAGAGCGAGTAAGCACAGATACGCAGTATTTT	CASSELERVSTDTQYF
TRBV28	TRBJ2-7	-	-	TGTGCCAGCACCCCCGGCAGACTAACCTACGAGCAGTACTTC	CASTPGRLTYEQYF
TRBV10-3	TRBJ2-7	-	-	TGTGCCATCAGTATTCGGTTGCGGGTTTCCTACGAGCAGTACTTC	CAISIRLRVSYEQYF
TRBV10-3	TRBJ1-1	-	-	TGTGCCATCAGTGATTCCGAAGGGAACACTGAAGCTTTCTTT	CAISDSEGNTEAFF
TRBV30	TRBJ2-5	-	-	TGTGCCTGGACCTCCGGGGTGGAAGAGACCCAGTACTTC	CAWTSGVEETQYF